Listed below are T cell receptor beta chains from one sample, sequenced in a study of monozygotic twins with inflammatory bowel disease. TCRdb reworked the 5' RACE reads into one entry per CDR3 protein, no DNA. This table lists under 350,000 distinct CDR3 sequences. The sample was blood. These receptors all stem from a human donor with ulcerative colitis or Crohn's disease, or a healthy co-twin of an affected twin (not recorded which). Each CDR3 is given with its conserved first and last residue. Fields, in order: V gene, J gene, CDR3 protein.

TRBV7-9	TRBJ2-1	CASRFGGRAINEQFF
TRBV11-1	TRBJ2-1	CASSLAVNEQFF
TRBV5-1	TRBJ2-1	CASDFGTSGRANEQFF
TRBV25-1	TRBJ2-3	CASSDHVGGPGNTQYF
TRBV5-1	TRBJ2-7	CASSPGQGTDEQYF
TRBV20-1	TRBJ2-1	CSASPGRQTLYNEQFF
TRBV9	TRBJ1-1	CASSVLSVNTEAFF
TRBV11-2	TRBJ1-1	CASSLDKFRDNRLNTEAFF
TRBV7-2	TRBJ2-7	CASTHPRDARRAEQYF
TRBV10-3	TRBJ1-5	CASSAIGGDQPQHF
TRBV7-9	TRBJ2-1	CASSLFRGNEQFF
TRBV12-3/TRBV12-4	TRBJ2-1	CASSLGLGNEQFF
TRBV6-5	TRBJ2-3	CASSYGGKSTDTQYF
TRBV18	TRBJ2-3	CASSPNRVGDTQYF
TRBV7-9	TRBJ2-3	CASTKWGGTDTQYF
TRBV7-2	TRBJ2-4	CASSPRVAKNIQYF
TRBV6-1	TRBJ2-1	CASSPLAGDNEQFF
TRBV2	TRBJ2-3	CASSLQGAPTDTQYF
TRBV28	TRBJ1-2	CASTLSGTGTTGGYGYTF
TRBV7-8	TRBJ2-1	CASSLVRTSVSNEQFF
TRBV24-1	TRBJ2-7	CATSDSDKSYEQYF
TRBV7-6	TRBJ2-1	CASRETAGGALNEQFF
TRBV7-8	TRBJ1-5	CASSLGAPRDSNQPQHF
TRBV7-7	TRBJ2-3	CASSLEPLAGGLMGTQYF
TRBV12-3/TRBV12-4	TRBJ1-1	CASSEQEGNTEAFF
TRBV10-3	TRBJ1-4	CAIREPTNEKLFF
TRBV7-9	TRBJ1-2	CASSLGTAVGYTF
TRBV12-3/TRBV12-4	TRBJ2-7	CASSFRQGKHEQYF
TRBV12-3/TRBV12-4	TRBJ1-5	CASSLQPRDQPQHF
TRBV5-1	TRBJ1-1	CASSLEVNTEAFF
TRBV3-1	TRBJ1-6	CASSPRQGPLDSPLHF
TRBV18	TRBJ1-2	CASSPTKEDYGYTF
TRBV24-1	TRBJ2-1	CATSDSGILHEQFF
TRBV20-1	TRBJ2-7	CSAPPTRGREQYF
TRBV5-1	TRBJ2-3	CASSLEGFAMGTDTQYF
TRBV7-8	TRBJ1-2	CASSYRSLNYGYTF
TRBV7-2	TRBJ1-2	CASSLAHGIAKHGYTF